The clone carrying this T cell receptor beta chain appeared once. The sample comes from a study of blood T cell repertoires in COVID-19. TCRdb's copy holds only in-frame clones and misses some; the assay was immunoSEQ multiplex PCR. This sample has roughly 240,000 clones, with 86% found just once. Clinical history reported by participants formed the basis on which cohorts were assigned. V trimming: 6 bases; J trimming: 2 bases; junction bases outside the gene matches: 18. This CDR3 comprises 20 residues. Germline CDR1 and CDR2: MNHEY and SMNVEV (reference sequence). The sequence came from a woman aged 45-59 years who had recovered from COVID-19. Material for sequencing was PBMCs or T cells enriched from blood (not recorded which). The chain links TRBV27 to TRBJ2-7, with 14 bases identical to TRBD2. For the CDR3, the DNA is TGTGCCAGCAGCGAACCATTGTTGACTAGCGGGAGGGTAAACCCCTACGAGCAGTACTTC. Protein: CASSEPLLTSGRVNPYEQYF.